This is a list of T cell receptor beta chains from one sample in a study of blood T cells in healthy people across ages. TCRdb re-called the 5' RACE reads with MiXCR, one entry per CDR3 protein. The sample lists about 1,500,000 distinct CDR3 sequences; around 42% were seen once. The sample comprised blood. The receptor set was obtained from a woman between 18 and 29 years old in good health. Each CDR3 is given with its conserved first and last residue. The D gene is left open where the match is weak. Rows give clone size only sometimes, using once, few, many, or a class for an expanded clone.

few	TRBV5-5	NA	TRBJ1-3	CASSPDRNSGNTIYF	TGTGCCAGCAGCCCCGACAGGAACTCTGGAAACACCATATATTTT
NA	TRBV15	NA	TRBJ2-1	CATSRPTTYNEQFF	TGTGCCACCAGCAGACCCACTACCTACAATGAGCAGTTCTTC
NA	TRBV12-3/TRBV12-4	TRBD2	TRBJ2-1	CASSFMRGGRNEQFF	TGTGCCAGCAGTTTCATGCGGGGGGGCCGCAATGAGCAGTTCTTC
few	TRBV10-3	NA	TRBJ2-1	CAISDASGTREQFF	TGTGCCATCAGTGATGCGTCGGGTACAAGGGAGCAGTTCTTC
NA	TRBV11-2	NA	TRBJ2-1	CASSLGTGSSTYNEQFF	TGTGCCAGCAGCTTAGGGACTGGCAGCTCCACCTACAATGAGCAGTTCTTC
NA	TRBV2	NA	TRBJ2-3	CASIPHSTDTQYF	TGTGCCAGCATTCCGCATTCCACAGATACGCAGTATTTT
few	TRBV7-9	NA	TRBJ2-7	CASSPQQGSSEQYF	TGTGCCAGCAGCCCTCAACAGGGTTCATCCGAGCAGTACTTC
many	TRBV28	TRBD2	TRBJ2-1	CASRESRGGGYNEQFF	TGTGCCAGCAGAGAATCGCGGGGGGGCGGTTACAATGAGCAGTTCTTC
few	TRBV7-9	NA	TRBJ2-5	CASSRFLVQETQYF	TGTGCCAGCAGCCGATTTCTCGTCCAAGAGACCCAGTACTTC
few	TRBV4-1	TRBD2	TRBJ2-3	CASSQLRAGVYTDTQYF	TGCGCCAGCAGCCAATTGCGGGCGGGGGTTTACACAGATACGCAGTATTTT
few	TRBV4-1	TRBD1	TRBJ1-2	CASSPQGEGRNGYTF	TGCGCCAGCAGCCCACAGGGGGAAGGAAGAAATGGCTACACCTTC
NA	TRBV30	NA	TRBJ1-4	CAWSVQFNEKLFF	TGTGCCTGGAGTGTACAGTTTAATGAAAAACTGTTTTTT
many	TRBV28	NA	TRBJ2-5	CASSLGWEKTQYF	TGTGCCAGCAGTTTGGGCTGGGAGAAGACCCAGTACTTC
NA	TRBV6-5	NA	TRBJ2-7	CASSYTTGLTYEQYF	TGTGCCAGCAGTTACACGACAGGATTGACCTACGAGCAGTACTTC
NA	TRBV11-2	TRBD2	TRBJ2-1	CASSRSGYNEQFF	TGTGCCAGCAGCCGTAGCGGGTACAATGAGCAGTTCTTC
NA	TRBV5-1	TRBD2	TRBJ2-3	CASSPGTSGHSTDTQYF	TGCGCCAGCAGCCCTGGGACTAGCGGGCACAGCACAGATACGCAGTATTTT
NA	TRBV5-4	NA	TRBJ2-3	CASSLAYGGSTDTQYF	TGTGCCAGCAGCTTGGCCTACGGGGGAAGCACAGATACGCAGTATTTT
NA	TRBV7-2	NA	TRBJ2-1	CASSPRGTACNEQFF	TGTGCCAGCAGCCCCCGGGGGACGGCGTGCAATGAGCAGTTCTTC
NA	TRBV29-1	TRBD2	TRBJ2-7	CSVTSGSNEQYF	TGCAGCGTCACTAGCGGGAGTAATGAGCAGTACTTC
few	TRBV2	NA	TRBJ2-3	CASSETSTQYF	TGTGCCAGCAGTGAAACGAGTACGCAGTATTTT
NA	TRBV20-1	NA	TRBJ1-1	CSARAGQGTEAFF	TGCAGTGCTAGAGCCGGGCAAGGGACTGAAGCTTTCTTT
NA	TRBV5-1	NA	TRBJ2-2	CASSPGSWGNTGELFF	TGCGCCAGCAGTCCGGGCTCATGGGGAAACACCGGGGAGCTGTTTTTT
few	TRBV27	NA	TRBJ2-1	CASSKEGTVYNEQFF	TGTGCCAGCAGTAAGGAGGGCACGGTTTACAATGAGCAGTTCTTC
NA	TRBV6-1	NA	TRBJ1-2	CASSDSGSLGYGYTF	TGTGCCAGCAGTGACAGCGGGAGTTTGGGCTATGGCTACACCTTC
many	TRBV4-2	NA	TRBJ2-7	CASSQVSIGYEQYF	TGTGCCAGCAGCCAAGTTTCGATTGGCTACGAGCAGTACTTC
NA	TRBV27	TRBD2	TRBJ2-5	CASLVTSGREETQYF	TGTGCCAGCCTCGTGACTAGCGGGAGAGAGGAGACCCAGTACTTC
few	TRBV10-3	NA	TRBJ1-2	CAISEFGGGNYGYTF	TGTGCCATCAGTGAGTTCGGTGGTGGTAACTATGGCTACACCTTC
NA	TRBV4-1	NA	TRBJ2-3	CASTHRGSAKDTQYF	TGCGCCAGCACCCATCGGGGTAGCGCTAAAGATACGCAGTATTTT
NA	TRBV4-1	TRBD1	TRBJ2-7	CASSHKQGASYEQYF	TGCGCCAGCAGCCACAAACAGGGGGCCTCCTACGAGCAGTACTTC
NA	TRBV11-2	NA	TRBJ1-1	CASSQRGLLNTEAFF	TGTGCCAGCAGCCAGAGGGGGTTGCTGAACACTGAAGCTTTCTTT
NA	TRBV7-9	TRBD1	TRBJ2-4	CASSQDRDVDIQYF	TGTGCCAGCAGCCAAGACAGGGATGTTGACATTCAGTACTTC
few	TRBV5-1	NA	TRBJ1-1	CASSLVAANTEAFF	TGCGCCAGCAGCTTGGTAGCAGCAAACACTGAAGCTTTCTTT
few	TRBV4-1	NA	TRBJ2-7	CASSQRGISYEQYF	TGCGCCAGCAGCCAAAGGGGGATCTCCTACGAGCAGTACTTC
few	TRBV30	NA	TRBJ1-2	CAWTPNYGYTF	TGTGCCTGGACCCCAAACTATGGCTACACCTTC
NA	TRBV6-5	NA	TRBJ2-7	CASSPGWEQYF	TGTGCCAGCAGCCCCGGCTGGGAGCAGTACTTC
NA	TRBV7-9	TRBD1	TRBJ1-2	CASSFTGVLWKFYGYTF	TGTGCCAGCAGCTTTACAGGGGTACTATGGAAATTCTATGGCTACACCTTC
NA	TRBV20-1	NA	TRBJ1-2	CSAVVTRVWGTFGYTF	TGCAGTGCTGTAGTTACTCGGGTGTGGGGGACTTTTGGCTACACCTTC
NA	TRBV5-1	NA	TRBJ1-1	CASSPKGLNTEAFF	TGCGCCAGCAGCCCCAAGGGACTGAACACTGAAGCTTTCTTT
few	TRBV6-5	NA	TRBJ1-2	CASSYRQANYGYTF	TGTGCCAGCAGTTATCGCCAGGCTAACTATGGCTACACCTTC
NA	TRBV29-1	NA	TRBJ2-7	CSVETGTGEQYF	TGCAGCGTTGAGACTGGCACCGGGGAGCAGTACTTC
NA	TRBV27	NA	TRBJ1-4	CASSLTGTPTREKLFF	TGTGCCAGCAGTTTGACCGGGACACCAACGCGGGAAAAACTGTTTTTT
NA	TRBV6-5	NA	TRBJ1-3	CASSYQAPATSGNTIYF	TGTGCCAGCAGTTACCAAGCTCCAGCGACCTCTGGAAACACCATATATTTT
few	TRBV4-1	NA	TRBJ2-1	CASSSTWGRDNEQFF	TGCGCCAGCAGCTCTACCTGGGGGCGGGACAATGAGCAGTTCTTC
few	TRBV14	TRBD2	TRBJ2-7	CASSQATLIRGGNSYEQYF	TGTGCCAGCAGCCAAGCGACCCTGATCCGGGGGGGCAACTCCTACGAGCAGTACTTC
many	TRBV11-2	NA	TRBJ2-5	CASSLVTKTQYF	TGTGCCAGCAGCTTAGTTACGAAGACCCAGTACTTC
NA	TRBV14	NA	TRBJ2-4	CASSQVSGAEGTSKNIQYF	TGTGCCAGCAGCCAAGTTTCGGGGGCAGAGGGGACGTCCAAAAACATTCAGTACTTC
NA	TRBV6-5	TRBD1	TRBJ1-2	CASSYQAAGTGAYGYTF	TGTGCCAGCAGTTATCAAGCCGCCGGGACAGGGGCCTATGGCTACACCTTC
few	TRBV12-3/TRBV12-4	NA	TRBJ2-5	CASSFGVGSETQYF	TGTGCCAGCAGTTTTGGGGTAGGATCGGAGACCCAGTACTTC
NA	TRBV2	NA	TRBJ1-1	CAAQGNTEAFF	TGTGCCGCGCAAGGCAACACTGAAGCTTTCTTT
NA	TRBV27	TRBD2	TRBJ2-7	CARDPGLAGGPNYEQYF	TGTGCCAGGGACCCGGGTTTAGCGGGAGGGCCCAACTACGAGCAGTACTTC
few	TRBV10-3	NA	TRBJ2-4	CAISESTLAKNIQYF	TGTGCCATCAGTGAGTCGACACTAGCCAAAAACATTCAGTACTTC
NA	TRBV25-1	NA	TRBJ1-6	CASSTEGTDSYNSPLHF	TGTGCCAGCAGTACTGAAGGGACCGACTCCTATAATTCACCCCTCCACTTT
NA	TRBV6-5	NA	TRBJ1-2	CASSYSKVLFYGYTF	TGTGCCAGCAGTTACTCGAAGGTCCTGTTCTATGGCTACACCTTC